Presented here are 26 T cell receptor beta chains from one specimen sequenced in a study of naive CD8 T cells in extremely preterm neonates. Clones were sequenced by immunoSEQ multiplex PCR, and TCRdb holds only the in-frame ones, with some missing. The profile covers about 7,000 clones, with under 98% appearing a single time and approximately 0.38% taken by the ten largest. The sequenced sample consisted of naive CD8+ T cells from blood. The receptors were sampled from a human donor in good health.

J is TRBJ1-2 and V is TRBV7-3, with TRBD1 identical over 7 bases. The CDR3 consists of 15 residues. The V segment lost 0 bases and the J segment 5 bases; nucleotides outside the gene matches: 6. Germline lookup yields CDR1 SGHTA and CDR2 FQGTGA. The CDR3 spells CASSLTSGTAYGYTF. The CDR3 DNA follows: TGTGCCAGCAGCTTAACGTCGGGGACAGCTTATGGCTACACCTTC.

The chain recombines TRBV19 with TRBJ1-2; 9 nucleotides line up with TRBD1. Germline V gene data show CDR1 as LNHDA and CDR2 as SQIVND (reference sequence). CDR3 length equals 12 residues. V gave up 6 bases and J gave up 7 bases; unmatched junction bases: 3. In nucleotides, the CDR3 is TGTGCCAGTAGACAGGGGGCGTTTGGCTACACCTTC. Residues: CASRQGAFGYTF.

This sequence joins TRBV27 and TRBJ1-2, with 8 bases identical to TRBD1. CDR3 length equals 15 residues. V gave up 1 base and J gave up 4 bases; unmatched junction bases: 5. Germline V gives CDR1 MNHEY, CDR2 SMNVEV (reference sequence). CDR3 protein: CASSLLSGGVYGYTF. The CDR3 DNA sequence: TGTGCCAGCAGTTTATTGTCAGGGGGCGTCTATGGCTACACCTTC.

The V gene is TRBV13, the J gene TRBJ1-1; possibly TRBD1 for D (6 bases). The CDR3 spans 17 residues. The germline V gene has CDR1 PRHDT and CDR2 FYEKMQ (reference sequence). Trimming stripped 5 bases from V and 3 bases from J, with 22 bases between. The CDR3 protein is CASSPGEGVRGDTEAFF. The CDR3 DNA reads as TGTGCCAGCAGCCCGGGTGAGGGGGTCAGAGGGGACACTGAAGCTTTCTTT.

The CDR3 spells CASSVGKTFAYEQYF. The CDR3 nucleotides read TGTGCCAGCAGCGTAGGGAAGACTTTCGCCTACGAGCAGTACTTC. The genes are TRBV9 and TRBJ2-7, with D hard to call. Per germline, CDR1 SGDLS and CDR2 YYNGEE. There are 15 residues in the CDR3. The ends were cut back, 0 bases at V and 2 bases at J, with 12 bases in the middle.

The rearrangement links TRBV4-1 to TRBJ1-1; TRBD1 matches at 7 bases. J lost 4 bases, V lost 3 bases, and 2 bases had no gene match. The CDR3 sequence is 13 residues long. Germline V gene sequence: CDR1 MGHRA, CDR2 YSYEKL. The CDR3 is CASSQTGFTEAFF. For the CDR3, the DNA is TGCGCCAGCAGCCAGACAGGGTTCACTGAAGCTTTCTTT.

This chain uses TRBV19 with TRBJ2-7; the match to TRBD1 covers 8 bases. Germline CDR1 LNHDA, CDR2 SQIVND (reference sequence). This CDR3 region has 12 residues. V was clipped by 9 bases and J by 4 bases; unmatched bases: 5. The CDR3 here is CASMDRAYEQYF. The CDR3 bases are TGTGCCAGCATGGACAGGGCATACGAGCAGTACTTC.

The rearrangement joins TRBV13 to TRBJ2-2; 7 bases map to TRBD2. This CDR3 contains 15 residues. The V and J ends lost 2 bases and 6 bases, in that order; junction bases with no gene match: 6. Per the germline V gene, CDR1 is PRHDT and CDR2 is FYEKMQ (reference sequence). This CDR3 is CASSLRTGGPGELFF. The CDR3 DNA follows: TGTGCCAGCAGCTTACGAACGGGGGGACCCGGGGAGCTGTTTTTT.

The rearrangement links TRBV28 to TRBJ2-5; TRBD2 aligns across 13 bases. Germline V gene lookup returns CDR1 MDHEN and CDR2 SYDVKM. The CDR3 totals 16 residues. After removal of 6 bases from V and 5 bases from J, the junction contained 9 bases not matched to a gene. The CDR3 protein is CASSLGTSGVVETQYF. For the CDR3, the DNA is TGTGCCAGCAGCCTAGGGACTAGCGGGGTTGTGGAGACCCAGTACTTC.

This clone was found once. The rearrangement joins TRBV9 to TRBJ1-1, with a tentative D call TRBD1 (5 bases). Between the trimmed V and J ends, which lost 6 bases and 3 bases, there was a span of 9 bases. Germline CDR1 is SGDLS and CDR2 is YYNGEE. The CDR3 is made up of 12 amino acids. In DNA, the CDR3 is TGTGCCAGCAAGCCACAGGACACTGAAGCTTTCTTT. Its protein product is CASKPQDTEAFF.

J is TRBJ2-2 and V is TRBV28; D gene uncertain. Germline V CDR1 and CDR2: MDHEN, SYDVKM. V was trimmed by 3 bases and J by 4 bases, leaving 3 bases between them. The CDR3 consists of 12 residues. CDR3 sequence reads: CASSFGTGELFF. The CDR3 DNA follows: TGTGCCAGCAGTTTCGGCACCGGGGAGCTGTTTTTT.

V usage is TRBV27 and J usage is TRBJ2-2, with TRBD1 identical over 9 bases. Per the germline V gene, CDR1 is MNHEY and CDR2 is SMNVEV (reference sequence). The CDR3 covers 20 residues. Unmatched junction bases numbered 13, after V lost 2 bases and J lost 0 bases. The CDR3 region is CASSLIARGTGKTNTGELFF. Written as DNA, the CDR3 is TGTGCCAGCAGTTTAATTGCGCGGGGGACAGGGAAAACGAACACCGGGGAGCTGTTTTTT.

The rearrangement links TRBV10-2 to TRBJ1-1; D gene unclear. V lost 7 bases to trimming and J lost 1 base, with 10 bases between them. The CDR3 runs to 13 residues. CDR1 and CDR2 from the germline V gene are WSHSY and SAAADI. The CDR3 DNA reads as TGCGCCAGCACCCAAGGAGAGAACACTGAAGCTTTCTTT. Translation: CASTQGENTEAFF.

The chain joins TRBV28 to TRBJ1-6; 11 nucleotides align to TRBD1. V trimming: 3 bases; J trimming: 8 bases; junction bases outside the gene matches: 9. The germline V gene has CDR1 MDHEN and CDR2 SYDVKM. The CDR3 runs 17 residues. DNA for the CDR3: TGTGCCAGCAGTTTGATCATGCCGGGACAGGGGGATTCACCCCTCCACTTT. Protein product: CASSLIMPGQGDSPLHF.

This chain links TRBV19 with TRBJ2-3; 7 bases are shared with TRBD1. Germline CDR1 reads LNHDA; CDR2 reads SQIVND (reference sequence). CDR3 length: 14 amino acids. V lost 10 bases to trimming and J lost 1 base; unmatched junction nucleotides: 8. This CDR3 reads CATLDRAGTDTQYF. The CDR3 DNA follows: TGTGCCACCCTCGACAGGGCCGGCACAGATACGCAGTATTTT.

This chain's CDR3 is CASSVEGGAQETQYF. In DNA form, the CDR3 reads TGTGCCAGCAGCGTAGAAGGGGGGGCGCAGGAGACCCAGTACTTC. This sequence joins TRBV9 and TRBJ2-5; D possibly corresponds to TRBD2 (7 bases). Trimming left V 0 bases short and J 5 bases short, with 14 bases between. The CDR3 totals 15 residues. Germline V gene sequence: CDR1 SGDLS, CDR2 YYNGEE.

The chain couples TRBV5-4 to TRBJ2-7, with a tentative D call TRBD1 (5 bases). Between the trimmed V and J ends, which lost 0 bases and 4 bases, there was a span of 14 bases. There are 15 residues in the CDR3. CDR1 and CDR2 from the germline V gene are SGHNT and YYREEE (reference sequence). In DNA, the CDR3 is TGTGCCAGCAGCTTGGCAAGGGGCGTTAGGTACGAGCAGTACTTC. Translating it yields CASSLARGVRYEQYF.

The genes are TRBV30 and TRBJ1-5, with D perhaps TRBD1 (6 bases). The CDR3 runs to 13 residues. V was pared by 5 bases and J by 2 bases, with 10 bases between. Germline V CDR1 and CDR2: GTSNPN, SVGIG (reference sequence). The CDR3 spells CAWSRGRNQPQHF. Here the CDR3 DNA reads TGTGCCTGGTCCAGGGGTCGCAATCAGCCCCAGCATTTT.

This clone showed up just once. This rearrangement joins TRBV29-1 to TRBJ2-7; 7 bases match TRBD1. Germline lookup yields CDR1 SQVTM and CDR2 ANQGSEA. The CDR3 runs to 12 residues. Trimming at V came to 7 bases and at J to 5 bases, leaving 8 bases not matched to a gene. CDR3 bases: TGCAGCGCTAGACAGGGAATCAACGAGCAGTACTTC. Protein product: CSARQGINEQYF.

V is TRBV9 and J is TRBJ2-3; D is ambiguous. The V gene's germline CDR1 is SGDLS and CDR2 YYNGEE. The CDR3 has 15 amino acids. Trimming took 7 bases from V and 0 from J, leaving 15 bases between them. The CDR3 coding sequence is TGTGCCAGCGCGCCTAACCCTTCTAGCACAGATACGCAGTATTTT. This sequence encodes CASAPNPSSTDTQYF.

This chain uses TRBV2 with TRBJ1-5, with 12 positions matching TRBD1. V dropped 6 bases and J dropped 6; count of bases not matched to a gene: 6. This CDR3 has 15 amino acids. Germline V lookup: CDR1 SNHLY, CDR2 FYNNEI. CDR3 sequence (DNA): TGTGCCAGCAGGATGGGGACAGGGGGCTCTCAGCCCCAGCATTTT. As protein: CASRMGTGGSQPQHF. The variable domain in full, completed from reference TRBV2 and TRBJ1-5, reads EPEVTQTPSHQVTQMGQEVILRCVPISNHLYFYWYRQILGQKVEFLVSFYNNEISEKSEIFDDQFSVERPDGSNFTLKIRSTKLEDSAMYFCASRMGTGGSQPQHFGDGTRLSIL.

The rearrangement links TRBV7-6 to TRBJ2-1, with TRBD2 identical over 9 bases. The J segment lost 6 bases and the V segment lost 1 base, leaving 4 bases of the junction unmatched. Looked up from germline, CDR1 is SGHVS and CDR2 is FNYEAQ. This CDR3 contains 15 residues. The CDR3: CASSLEAGGTNEQFF. DNA for the CDR3: TGTGCCAGCAGCTTAGAGGCGGGGGGGACCAATGAGCAGTTCTTC.

This rearrangement joins TRBV7-2 to TRBJ1-2, with TRBD1 matching 7 bases. The length of the CDR3 is 19 residues. V shed 1 base and J 0 bases; nucleotides not matched to a gene: 14. Germline V gene data show CDR1 as SGHTA and CDR2 as FQGNSA. CDR3 in amino acids: CASSLVSGVRGLANYGYTF. CDR3 nucleotides: TGTGCCAGCAGCTTAGTCTCAGGGGTCAGGGGGTTAGCTAACTATGGCTACACCTTC.

This rearrangement joins TRBV6-5 to TRBJ1-6; tentatively, D is TRBD1 (6 bases). This CDR3 region has 15 residues. V lost 10 bases and J lost 5, with 18 bases in between. Germline CDR1 MNHEY, CDR2 SVGAGI. The CDR3 is CATPERGGNNSPLHF. For the CDR3, the DNA is TGTGCCACCCCCGAACGAGGGGGTAATAATTCACCCCTCCACTTT.

The chain uses TRBV11-2 and TRBJ1-1; weak D call: TRBD1 (6 bases). V dropped 1 base and J dropped 2 bases, with 11 bases sitting between them. The CDR3 contains 15 residues. Germline CDR1 and CDR2: SGHAT and FQNNGV. The chain's CDR3 is CASSLVAGGNTEAFF. DNA for the CDR3: TGTGCCAGCAGCTTAGTCGCTGGGGGCAACACTGAAGCTTTCTTT.

This chain connects TRBV30 to TRBJ2-2; 8 bases align to TRBD1. Germline values: CDR1 GTSNPN, CDR2 SVGIG (reference sequence). The CDR3 runs 13 residues. The ends lost 8 bases at V and 6 bases at J; junction bases unmatched: 8. The CDR3 region is CAPTRQGPGELFF. CDR3 DNA sequence: TGTGCCCCTACCCGACAGGGGCCCGGGGAGCTGTTTTTT.